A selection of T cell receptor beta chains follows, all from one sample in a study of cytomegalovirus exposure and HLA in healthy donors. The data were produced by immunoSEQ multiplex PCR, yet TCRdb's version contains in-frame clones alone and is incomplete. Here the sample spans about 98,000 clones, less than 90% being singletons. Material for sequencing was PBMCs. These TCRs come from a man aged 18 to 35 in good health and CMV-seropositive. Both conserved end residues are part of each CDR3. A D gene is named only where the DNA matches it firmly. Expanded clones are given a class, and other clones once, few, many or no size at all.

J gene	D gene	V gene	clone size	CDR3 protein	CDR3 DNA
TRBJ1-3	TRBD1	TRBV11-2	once	CASSETQGASGNTIYF	TGTGCCAGCAGCGAGACTCAGGGGGCAAGTGGAAACACCATATATTTT
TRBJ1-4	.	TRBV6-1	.	CASSEARVGPSNEKLFF	TGTGCCAGCAGTGAAGCCAGGGTAGGCCCATCTAATGAAAAACTGTTTTTT
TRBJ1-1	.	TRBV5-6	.	CASSLRQLKAEAFF	TGTGCCAGCAGCTTGCGACAGTTAAAGGCTGAAGCTTTCTTT
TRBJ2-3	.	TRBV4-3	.	CASSQDGRGGRDTQYF	TGCGCCAGCAGCCAAGATGGTAGGGGGGGCAGGGATACGCAGTATTTT
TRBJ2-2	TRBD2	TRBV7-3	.	CASSLDSSGGTGELFF	TGTGCCAGCAGCTTAGATTCTAGCGGGGGGACCGGGGAGCTGTTTTTT
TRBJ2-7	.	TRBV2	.	CASSGQGLLYEQYF	TGTGCCAGCAGTGGGCAGGGACTCCTCTACGAGCAGTACTTC
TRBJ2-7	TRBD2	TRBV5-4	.	CASSLSGTSFEQYF	TGTGCCAGCAGCTTATCCGGGACTAGCTTCGAGCAGTACTTC
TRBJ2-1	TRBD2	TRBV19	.	CASSPLGAGGPNEQFF	TGTGCCAGTAGTCCCCTCGGGGCGGGGGGCCCAAATGAGCAGTTCTTC
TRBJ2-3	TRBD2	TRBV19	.	CASSIDLPHRAGVSDTQYF	TGTGCCAGTAGTATAGATCTCCCCCACCGAGCGGGAGTTTCAGATACGCAGTATTTT
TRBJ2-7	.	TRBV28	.	CASSHASFRGSATYEQYF	TGTGCCAGCAGCCATGCCAGTTTCCGGGGGTCAGCAACCTACGAGCAGTACTTC
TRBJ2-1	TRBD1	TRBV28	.	CASSSTGGGSDEQFF	TGTGCCAGCAGTTCCACAGGGGGCGGGTCGGATGAGCAGTTCTTC
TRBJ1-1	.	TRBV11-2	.	CASSLVGGPGEAFF	TGTGCCAGCAGCTTAGTAGGCGGTCCTGGGGAAGCTTTCTTT
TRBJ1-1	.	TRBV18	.	CASTLWQANTEAFF	TGTGCCAGCACCTTGTGGCAGGCGAACACTGAAGCTTTCTTT
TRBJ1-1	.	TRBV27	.	CASSLQYRDTEAFF	TGTGCCAGCAGTTTACAGTACAGGGACACTGAAGCTTTCTTT
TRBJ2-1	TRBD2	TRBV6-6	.	CASRKSGGQNNEQFF	TGTGCCAGCAGGAAAAGCGGGGGGCAAAACAATGAGCAGTTCTTC
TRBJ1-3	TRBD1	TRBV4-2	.	CASSQDLQGPGNTIYF	TGTGCCAGCAGCCAAGACCTACAGGGGCCTGGAAACACCATATATTTT
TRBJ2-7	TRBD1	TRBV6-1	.	CASRTGTGTTYEQYF	TGTGCCAGCAGGACCGGGACAGGTACAACCTACGAGCAGTACTTC
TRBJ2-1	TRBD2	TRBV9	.	CASSALQAGEGYNEQFF	TGTGCCAGCAGCGCCTTACAAGCGGGAGAGGGCTACAATGAGCAGTTCTTC
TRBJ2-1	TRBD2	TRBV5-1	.	CASSLSGGSGHNEQFF	TGCGCCAGCAGCTTGTCCGGCGGGAGCGGCCACAATGAGCAGTTCTTC
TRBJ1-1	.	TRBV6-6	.	CASSYSGHQNTEAFF	TGTGCCAGCAGTTACTCGGGACACCAGAACACTGAAGCTTTCTTT
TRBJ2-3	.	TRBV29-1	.	CSVSPGQNTDTQYF	TGCAGCGTCTCGCCGGGACAAAACACAGATACGCAGTATTTT
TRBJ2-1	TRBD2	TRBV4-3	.	CASSQGGTSGSYQFF	TGCGCCAGCAGCCAAGGAGGTACTAGCGGGAGTTATCAGTTCTTC
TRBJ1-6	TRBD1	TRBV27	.	CASRYGTGNSPLHF	TGTGCCAGCCGCTACGGGACAGGCAATTCACCCCTCCACTTT
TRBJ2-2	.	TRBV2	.	CASSGGQNTGELFF	TGTGCCAGCAGTGGCGGTCAAAACACCGGGGAGCTGTTTTTT
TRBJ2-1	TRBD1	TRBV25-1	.	CASSGTGPVNEQFF	TGTGCCAGTTCCGGGACAGGACCGGTAAATGAGCAGTTCTTC
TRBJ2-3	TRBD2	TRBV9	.	CASSTGLAGARVTDTQYF	TGTGCCAGCAGCACGGGACTAGCGGGGGCGAGGGTCACAGATACGCAGTATTTT
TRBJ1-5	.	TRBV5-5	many	CASRPGVGNQPQHF	TGTGCCAGCAGGCCGGGGGTGGGCAATCAGCCCCAGCATTTT
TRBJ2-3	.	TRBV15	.	CATSREGSTDTQYF	TGTGCCACCAGCAGAGAGGGCAGCACAGATACGCAGTATTTT
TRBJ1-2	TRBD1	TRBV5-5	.	CASSRGDRANYGYTF	TGTGCCAGCAGCCGGGGGGACAGGGCGAACTATGGCTACACCTTC
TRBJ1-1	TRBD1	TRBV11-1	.	CASSSRAGGREAFF	TGTGCCAGCAGCTCAAGGGCAGGGGGACGTGAAGCTTTCTTT
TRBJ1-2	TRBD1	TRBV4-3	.	CASSQLTWTGARGYTF	TGCGCCAGCAGCCAATTGACTTGGACAGGAGCTAGGGGCTACACCTTC
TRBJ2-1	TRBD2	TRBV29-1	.	CSVTGTSGRAVLNEQFF	TGCAGCGTTACCGGGACTAGCGGGAGGGCTGTTTTGAATGAGCAGTTCTTC
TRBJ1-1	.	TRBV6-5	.	CASSYSFAAGAGAFF	TGTGCCAGCAGTTACTCGTTTGCCGCAGGGGCTGGAGCTTTCTTT
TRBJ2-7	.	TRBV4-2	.	CASSQEGVPSYEQYF	TGTGCCAGCAGCCAAGAAGGGGTTCCTTCCTACGAGCAGTACTTC
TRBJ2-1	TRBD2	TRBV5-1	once	CASSFSPASGLRNEQFF	TGCGCCAGCAGCTTTTCCCCCGCTAGCGGACTTCGGAATGAGCAGTTCTTC
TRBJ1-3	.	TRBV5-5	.	CASSLEEDFSGNTIYF	TGTGCCAGCAGCTTGGAGGAGGATTTCTCTGGAAACACCATATATTTT
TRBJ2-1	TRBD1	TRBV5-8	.	CASSLGQGTYNEQFF	TGTGCCAGCAGCCTGGGACAGGGAACCTACAATGAGCAGTTCTTC
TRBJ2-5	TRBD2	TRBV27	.	CASSLSVAGDRETQYF	TGTGCCAGCAGTTTAAGTGTAGCGGGAGACAGGGAGACCCAGTACTTC
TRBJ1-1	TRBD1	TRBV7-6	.	CASSLGGAGGRGTEAFF	TGTGCCAGCAGCTTGGGGGGCGCAGGGGGTAGGGGGACTGAAGCTTTCTTT
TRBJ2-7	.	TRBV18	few	CASSPPTAGAYEQYF	TGTGCCAGCTCACCACCAACGGCAGGGGCCTACGAGCAGTACTTC
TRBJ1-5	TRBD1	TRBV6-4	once	CASTRTGNQPQHF	TGTGCCAGCACAAGGACAGGTAATCAGCCCCAGCATTTT
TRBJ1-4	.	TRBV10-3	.	CAISDAASNEKLFF	TGTGCCATCAGTGACGCAGCTAGTAATGAAAAACTGTTTTTT
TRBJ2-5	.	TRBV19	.	CASSTRGNRETQYF	TGTGCCAGTAGTACTAGGGGGAATCGAGAGACCCAGTACTTC
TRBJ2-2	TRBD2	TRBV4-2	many	CASSQPATLTALAGEAGELFF	TGTGCCAGCAGCCAACCCGCCACCCTCACGGCTTTGGCGGGAGAGGCCGGGGAGCTGTTTTTT
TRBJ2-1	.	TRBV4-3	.	CASSQPRGESEQFF	TGCGCCAGCAGCCAGCCGAGAGGTGAAAGTGAGCAGTTCTTC
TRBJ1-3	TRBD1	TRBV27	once	CASSYRGSGNTIYF	TGTGCCAGCAGTTACAGGGGGTCTGGAAACACCATATATTTT
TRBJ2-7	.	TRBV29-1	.	CSVVKGASAGEQYF	TGCAGCGTTGTTAAAGGGGCTAGCGCGGGGGAGCAGTACTTC
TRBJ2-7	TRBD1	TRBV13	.	CASSLGWGTGGSEQYF	TGTGCCAGCAGCTTAGGGTGGGGGACAGGGGGGAGCGAGCAGTACTTC
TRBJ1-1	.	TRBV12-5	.	CASGSRGGLNTEAFF	TGTGCTAGTGGTAGTCGGGGGGGTCTGAACACTGAAGCTTTCTTT
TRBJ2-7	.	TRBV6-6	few	CASSYSEYEQYF	TGTGCCAGCAGTTACTCTGAGTACGAGCAGTACTTC